These T cell receptor beta chains were read from a single sample in a study of blood T cell repertoires in COVID-19. Data came from immunoSEQ multiplex PCR; TCRdb stores just in-frame clones and leaves some out. Altogether some 190,000 clones are present, 85% to 90% being singletons, with the ten largest covering 4% to 5.5%. Material for sequencing was peripheral blood. These TCRs come from a human donor in a cohort sampled during active COVID-19. The CDR3 runs from the conserved cysteine through the conserved F or W.

j_call: TRBJ1-1
v_call: TRBV11-3
cdr3_aa: CASSFDRYTEAFF

j_call: TRBJ1-1
v_call: TRBV11-2
cdr3_aa: CASSLNLGPEAEAFF

j_call: TRBJ2-1
v_call: TRBV6-4
cdr3_aa: CASSHGTGGGNEQFF

j_call: TRBJ1-6
v_call: TRBV28
cdr3_aa: CASSFVGNSAPLHF

j_call: TRBJ2-3
v_call: TRBV18
cdr3_aa: CASSPRGLVNTDTQYF

j_call: TRBJ2-7
v_call: TRBV18
cdr3_aa: CASSPTGTSIYEQYF

j_call: TRBJ1-5
v_call: TRBV5-6
cdr3_aa: CASRFQGGNQPQHF

j_call: TRBJ1-2
v_call: TRBV3-1/TRBV3-2
cdr3_aa: CASSQTPRDRRHYGYTF

j_call: TRBJ1-1
v_call: TRBV19
cdr3_aa: CASLQVGHTEAFF

j_call: TRBJ2-7
v_call: TRBV5-4
cdr3_aa: CASSPRTSGSHEQYF

j_call: TRBJ2-1
v_call: TRBV9
cdr3_aa: CASSVGPGGESRNRQFF

j_call: TRBJ2-7
v_call: TRBV21-1
cdr3_aa: CASSKGDRSSYEQYF

j_call: TRBJ2-7
v_call: TRBV29-1
cdr3_aa: CSVGPRGLNEQYF

j_call: TRBJ2-3
v_call: TRBV7-2
cdr3_aa: CASSDRGRGTDTQYF

j_call: TRBJ1-1
v_call: TRBV5-4
cdr3_aa: CASSLRGMNTEAFF

j_call: TRBJ1-2
v_call: TRBV9
cdr3_aa: CASSVSTGTGNYGYTF